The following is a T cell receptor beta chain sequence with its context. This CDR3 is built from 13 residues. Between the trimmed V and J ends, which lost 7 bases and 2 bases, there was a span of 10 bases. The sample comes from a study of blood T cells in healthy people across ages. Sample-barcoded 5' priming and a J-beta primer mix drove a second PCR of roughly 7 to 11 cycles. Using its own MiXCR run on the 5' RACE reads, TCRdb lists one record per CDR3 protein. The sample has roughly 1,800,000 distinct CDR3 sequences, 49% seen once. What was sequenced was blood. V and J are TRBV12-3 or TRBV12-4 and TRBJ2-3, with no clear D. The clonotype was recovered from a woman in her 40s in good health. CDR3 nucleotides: TGTGCCAGCACAGGCTCGGACACAGATACGCAGTATTTT. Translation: CASTGSDTDTQYF.